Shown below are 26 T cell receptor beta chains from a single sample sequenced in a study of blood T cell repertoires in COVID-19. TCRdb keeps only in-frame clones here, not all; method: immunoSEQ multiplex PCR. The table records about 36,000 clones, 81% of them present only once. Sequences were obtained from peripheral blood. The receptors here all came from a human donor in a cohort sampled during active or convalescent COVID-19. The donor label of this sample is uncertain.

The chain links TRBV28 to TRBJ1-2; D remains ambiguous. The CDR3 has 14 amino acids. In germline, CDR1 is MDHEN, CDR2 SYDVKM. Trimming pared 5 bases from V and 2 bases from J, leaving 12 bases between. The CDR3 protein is CASSPLAVNYGYTF. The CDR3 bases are TGTGCCAGCAGTCCCCTCGCGGTAAACTATGGCTACACCTTC.

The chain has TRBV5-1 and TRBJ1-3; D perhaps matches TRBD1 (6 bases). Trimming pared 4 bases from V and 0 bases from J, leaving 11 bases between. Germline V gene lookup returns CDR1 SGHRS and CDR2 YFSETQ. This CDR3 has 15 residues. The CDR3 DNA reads TGCGCCAGCAGCGAACAGGGACACTCTGGAAACACCATATATTTT. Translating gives CASSEQGHSGNTIYF.

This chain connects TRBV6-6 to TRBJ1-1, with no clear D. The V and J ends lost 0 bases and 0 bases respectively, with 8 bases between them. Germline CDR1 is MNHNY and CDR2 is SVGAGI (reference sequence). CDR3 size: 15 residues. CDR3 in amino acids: CASSYSEGVNTEAFF. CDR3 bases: TGTGCCAGCAGTTACTCTGAGGGAGTGAACACTGAAGCTTTCTTT.

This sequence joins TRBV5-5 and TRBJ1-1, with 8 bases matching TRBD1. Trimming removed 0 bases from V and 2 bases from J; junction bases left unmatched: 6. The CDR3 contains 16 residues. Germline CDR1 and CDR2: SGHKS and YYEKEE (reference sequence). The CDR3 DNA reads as TGTGCCAGCAGCTTGGGTCCCGACAGGGGCAACACTGAAGCTTTCTTT. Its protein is CASSLGPDRGNTEAFF.

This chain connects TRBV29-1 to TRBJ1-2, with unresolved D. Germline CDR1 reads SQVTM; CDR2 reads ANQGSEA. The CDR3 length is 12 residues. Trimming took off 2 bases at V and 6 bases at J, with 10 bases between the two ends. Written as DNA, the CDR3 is TGCAGCGTTGAACGTTCAGGTCATGGCTACACCTTC. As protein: CSVERSGHGYTF.

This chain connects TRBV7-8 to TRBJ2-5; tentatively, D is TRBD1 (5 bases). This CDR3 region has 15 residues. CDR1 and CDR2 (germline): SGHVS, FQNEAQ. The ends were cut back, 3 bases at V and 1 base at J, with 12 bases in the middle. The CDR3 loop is CASSLTNRFQETQYF. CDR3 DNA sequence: TGTGCCAGCAGCTTGACCAACAGGTTCCAAGAGACCCAGTACTTC.

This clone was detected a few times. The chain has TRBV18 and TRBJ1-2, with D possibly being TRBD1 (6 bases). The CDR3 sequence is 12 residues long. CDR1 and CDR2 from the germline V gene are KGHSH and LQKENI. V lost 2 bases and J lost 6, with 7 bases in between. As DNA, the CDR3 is TGTGCCAGCTCACCAGCAGGGGATGGCTACACCTTC. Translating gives CASSPAGDGYTF. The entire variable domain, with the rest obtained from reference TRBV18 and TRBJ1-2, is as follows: NAGVMQNPRHLVRRRGQEARLRCSPMKGHSHVYWYRQLPEEGLKFMVYLQKENIIDESGMPKERFSAEFPKEGPSILRIQQVVRGDSAAYFCASSPAGDGYTFGSGTRLTVV.

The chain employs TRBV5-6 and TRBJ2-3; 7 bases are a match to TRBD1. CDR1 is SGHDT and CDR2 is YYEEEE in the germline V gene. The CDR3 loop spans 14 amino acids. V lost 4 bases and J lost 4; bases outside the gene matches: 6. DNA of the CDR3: TGTGCCAGCAGCGGGGCAGGGGGTTCAGATACGCAGTATTTT. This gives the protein CASSGAGGSDTQYF.

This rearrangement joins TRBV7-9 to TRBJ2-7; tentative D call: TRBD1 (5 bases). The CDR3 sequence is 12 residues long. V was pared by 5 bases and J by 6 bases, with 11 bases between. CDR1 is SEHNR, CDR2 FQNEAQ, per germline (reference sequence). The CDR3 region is CASSVDISEQYF. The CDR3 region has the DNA TGTGCCAGCAGCGTGGACATTAGCGAGCAGTACTTC.

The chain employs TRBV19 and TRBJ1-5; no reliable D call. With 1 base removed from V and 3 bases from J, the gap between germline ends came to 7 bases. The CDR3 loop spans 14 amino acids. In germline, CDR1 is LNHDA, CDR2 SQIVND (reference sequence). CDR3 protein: CASSIGANNQPQHF. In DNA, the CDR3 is TGTGCCAGTAGTATAGGGGCCAACAATCAGCCCCAGCATTTT.

Here the CDR3 reads CASSFRAGAQDTQYF. In DNA form, the CDR3 reads TGTGCCAGCAGCTTTAGGGCGGGAGCCCAAGATACGCAGTATTTT. The gene calls are TRBV5-5 and TRBJ2-3; 7 bases align to TRBD2. CDR1 and CDR2 (germline): SGHKS, YYEKEE (reference sequence). The CDR3 sequence is 15 residues long. The ends lost 2 bases at V and 5 bases at J; junction bases unmatched: 8.

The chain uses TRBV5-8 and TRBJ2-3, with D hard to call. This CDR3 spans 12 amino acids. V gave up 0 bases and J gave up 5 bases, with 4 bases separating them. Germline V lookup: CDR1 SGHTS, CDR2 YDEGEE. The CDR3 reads CASSLDLDTQYF. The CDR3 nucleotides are TGTGCCAGCAGCTTGGACTTAGATACGCAGTATTTT.

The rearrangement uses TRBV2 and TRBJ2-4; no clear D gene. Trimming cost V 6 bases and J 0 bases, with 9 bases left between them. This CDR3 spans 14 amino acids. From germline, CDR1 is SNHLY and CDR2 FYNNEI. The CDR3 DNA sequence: TGTGCCAGCAGGGCTAGACTAGCCAAAAACATTCAGTACTTC. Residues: CASRARLAKNIQYF.

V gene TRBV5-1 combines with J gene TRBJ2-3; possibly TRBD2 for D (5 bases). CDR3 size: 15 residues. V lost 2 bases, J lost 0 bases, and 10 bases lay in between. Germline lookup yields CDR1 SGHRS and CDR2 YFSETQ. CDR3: CASSLKAVSTDTQYF. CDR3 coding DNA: TGCGCCAGCAGCTTAAAAGCGGTGAGCACAGATACGCAGTATTTT. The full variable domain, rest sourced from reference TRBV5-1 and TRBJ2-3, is KAGVTQTPRYLIKTRGQQVTLSCSPISGHRSVSWYQQTPGQGLQFLFEYFSETQRNKGNFPGRFSGRQFSNSRSEMNVSTLELGDSALYLCASSLKAVSTDTQYFGPGTRLTVL.

The CDR3 nucleotides read TGCGCCAGCAACCTGAGGTCCCGCACAGATACGCAGTATTTT. Translating gives CASNLRSRTDTQYF. The chain is built from TRBV10-2 and TRBJ2-3; D remains ambiguous. The germline V and J ends were trimmed by 7 bases and 1 base, with 12 bases remaining between them. The germline V gene encodes CDR1 WSHSY and CDR2 SAAADI. This CDR3 is built from 14 residues.

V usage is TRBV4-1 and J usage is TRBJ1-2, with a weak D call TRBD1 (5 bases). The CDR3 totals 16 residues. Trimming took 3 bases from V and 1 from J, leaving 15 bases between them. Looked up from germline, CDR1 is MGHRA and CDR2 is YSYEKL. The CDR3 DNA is TGCGCCAGCAGCCACCCTAACAGGAAGGGTAACTATGGCTACACCTTC. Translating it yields CASSHPNRKGNYGYTF.

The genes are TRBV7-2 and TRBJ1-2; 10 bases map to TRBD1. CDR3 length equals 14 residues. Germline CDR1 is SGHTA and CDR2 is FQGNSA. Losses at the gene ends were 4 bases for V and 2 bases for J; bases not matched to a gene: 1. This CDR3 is CASSSGQGNYGYTF. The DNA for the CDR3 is TGTGCCAGCAGCTCGGGACAGGGGAACTATGGCTACACCTTC.

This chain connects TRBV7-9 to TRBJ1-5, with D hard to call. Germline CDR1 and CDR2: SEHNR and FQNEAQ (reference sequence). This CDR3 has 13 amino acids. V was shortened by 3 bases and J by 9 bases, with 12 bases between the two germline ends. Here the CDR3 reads CASSLGAEGPQHF. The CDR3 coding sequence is TGTGCCAGCAGCTTGGGCGCCGAAGGGCCCCAGCATTTT.

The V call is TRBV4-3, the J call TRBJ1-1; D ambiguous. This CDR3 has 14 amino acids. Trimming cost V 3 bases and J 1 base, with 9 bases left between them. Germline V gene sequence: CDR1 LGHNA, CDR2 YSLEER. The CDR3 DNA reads TGCGCCAGCAGCCACTTAAACAGGAACACTGAAGCTTTCTTT. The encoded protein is CASSHLNRNTEAFF.

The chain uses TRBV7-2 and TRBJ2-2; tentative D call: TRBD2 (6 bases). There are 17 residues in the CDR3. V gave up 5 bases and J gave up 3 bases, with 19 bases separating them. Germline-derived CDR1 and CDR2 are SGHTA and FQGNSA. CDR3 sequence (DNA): TGTGCCAGCAGCGCCCCGGGACTTCGATTTGACACCGGGGAGCTGTTTTTT. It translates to CASSAPGLRFDTGELFF.

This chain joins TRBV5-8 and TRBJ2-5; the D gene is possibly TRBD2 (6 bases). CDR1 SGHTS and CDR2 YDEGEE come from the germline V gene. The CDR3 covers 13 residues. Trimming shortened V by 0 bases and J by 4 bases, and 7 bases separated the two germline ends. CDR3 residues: CASSLAGGETQYF. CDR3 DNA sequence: TGTGCCAGCAGCTTGGCCGGGGGAGAGACCCAGTACTTC.

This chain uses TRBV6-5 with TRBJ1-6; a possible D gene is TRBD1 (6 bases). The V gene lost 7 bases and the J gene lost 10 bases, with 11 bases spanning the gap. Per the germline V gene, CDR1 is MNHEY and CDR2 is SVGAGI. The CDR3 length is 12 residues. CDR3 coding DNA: TGTGCCAGCACCAGGGGAGTATCACCCCTCCACTTT. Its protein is CASTRGVSPLHF.

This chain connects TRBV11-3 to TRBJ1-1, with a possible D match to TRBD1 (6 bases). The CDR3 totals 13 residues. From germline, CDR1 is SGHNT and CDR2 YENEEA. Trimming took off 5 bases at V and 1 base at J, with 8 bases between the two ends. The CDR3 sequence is CASSATGNTEAFF. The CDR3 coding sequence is TGTGCCAGCAGCGCGACAGGGAACACTGAAGCTTTCTTT.

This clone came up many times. CDR3 sequence (DNA): TGCGCCAGCAACTCGTGGGGAGAGACAGCGGGTGGCTACACCTTC. It codes for CASNSWGETAGGYTF. V is TRBV4-3 and J is TRBJ1-2, with D perhaps matching TRBD1 (5 bases). This CDR3 spans 15 amino acids. V was trimmed by 7 bases and J by 7 bases, leaving 22 bases between them. The germline CDR1 and CDR2 sequences are LGHNA and YSLEER.

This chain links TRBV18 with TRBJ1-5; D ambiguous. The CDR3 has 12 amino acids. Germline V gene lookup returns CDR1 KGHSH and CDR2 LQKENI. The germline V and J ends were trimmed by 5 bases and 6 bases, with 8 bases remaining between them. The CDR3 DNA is TGTGCCAGCTCAGGGGAGAGTCAGCCCCAGCATTTT. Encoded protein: CASSGESQPQHF.

CDR3: CASTARTEAFF. CDR3 nucleotides: TGTGCCAGCACCGCGCGGACTGAAGCTTTCTTT. The gene calls are TRBV6-6 and TRBJ1-1; no clear D gene. Germline CDR1 reads MNHNY; CDR2 reads SVGAGI (reference sequence). Trimming took off 7 bases at V and 5 bases at J, with 8 bases between the two ends. This CDR3 region has 11 residues.